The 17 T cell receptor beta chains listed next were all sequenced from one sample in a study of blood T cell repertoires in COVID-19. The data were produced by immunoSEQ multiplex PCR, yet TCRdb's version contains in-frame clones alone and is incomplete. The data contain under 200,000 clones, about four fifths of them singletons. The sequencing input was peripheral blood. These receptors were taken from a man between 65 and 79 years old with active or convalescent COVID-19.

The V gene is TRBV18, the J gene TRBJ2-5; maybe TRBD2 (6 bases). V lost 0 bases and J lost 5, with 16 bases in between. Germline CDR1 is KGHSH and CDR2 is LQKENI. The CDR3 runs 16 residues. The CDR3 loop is CASSPPGAGPRETQYF. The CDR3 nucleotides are TGTGCCAGCTCACCACCGGGCGCGGGACCTCGGGAGACCCAGTACTTC.

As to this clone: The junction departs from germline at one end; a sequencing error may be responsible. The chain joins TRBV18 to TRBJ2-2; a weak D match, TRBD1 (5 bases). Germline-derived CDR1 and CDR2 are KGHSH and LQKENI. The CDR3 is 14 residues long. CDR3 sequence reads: CASSPQGNTGELFF. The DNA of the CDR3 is TGTGCCAGTTCACCCCAGGGGAACACCGGGGAGCTGTTTTTT.

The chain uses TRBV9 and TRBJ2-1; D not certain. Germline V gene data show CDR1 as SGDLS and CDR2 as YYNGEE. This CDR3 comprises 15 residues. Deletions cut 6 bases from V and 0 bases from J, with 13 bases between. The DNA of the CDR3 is TGTGCCAGCACCCCAACGCCCAGCTCCTACAATGAGCAGTTCTTC. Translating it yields CASTPTPSSYNEQFF. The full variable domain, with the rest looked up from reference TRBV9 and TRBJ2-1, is DSGVTQTPKHLITATGQRVTLRCSPRSGDLSVYWYQQSLDQGLQFLIQYYNGEERAKGNILERFSAQQFPDLHSELNLSSLELGDSALYFCASTPTPSSYNEQFFGPGTRLTVL.

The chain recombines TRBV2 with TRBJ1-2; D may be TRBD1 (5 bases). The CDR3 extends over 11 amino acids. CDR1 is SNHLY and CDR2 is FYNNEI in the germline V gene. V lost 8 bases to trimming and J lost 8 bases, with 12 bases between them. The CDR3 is CASSPRVGYTF. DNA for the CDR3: TGTGCCAGCTCACCCAGGGTCGGCTACACCTTC.

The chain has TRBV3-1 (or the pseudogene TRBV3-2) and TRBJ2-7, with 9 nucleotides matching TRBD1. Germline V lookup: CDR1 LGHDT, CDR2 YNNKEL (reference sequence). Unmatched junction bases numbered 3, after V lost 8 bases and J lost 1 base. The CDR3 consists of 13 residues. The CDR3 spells CASRQGGSYEQYF. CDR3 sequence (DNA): TGTGCCAGCCGACAGGGGGGTTCCTACGAGCAGTACTTC.

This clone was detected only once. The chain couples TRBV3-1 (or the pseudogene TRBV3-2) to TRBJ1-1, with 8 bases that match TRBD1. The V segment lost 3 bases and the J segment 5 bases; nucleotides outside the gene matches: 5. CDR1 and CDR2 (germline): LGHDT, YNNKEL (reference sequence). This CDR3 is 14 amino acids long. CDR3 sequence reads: CASSHGQGGTEAFF. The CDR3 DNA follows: TGTGCCAGCAGCCACGGACAGGGAGGAACTGAAGCTTTCTTT.

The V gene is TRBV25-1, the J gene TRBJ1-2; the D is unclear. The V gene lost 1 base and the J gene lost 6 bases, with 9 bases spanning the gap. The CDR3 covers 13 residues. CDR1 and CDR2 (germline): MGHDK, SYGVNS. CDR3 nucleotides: TGTGCCAGCAGTGAATTCACTGCCGATGGCTACACCTTC. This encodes CASSEFTADGYTF.

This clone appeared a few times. In DNA, the CDR3 is TGTGCCAGCAGTGCAGCGGGACATAACCGTCAAGGCTACACCTTC. Translation: CASSAAGHNRQGYTF. The gene calls are TRBV25-1 and TRBJ1-2, with D perhaps TRBD1 (6 bases). Trimming pared 4 bases from V and 8 bases from J, leaving 20 bases between. The CDR3 has 15 residues. The V gene's germline CDR1 is MGHDK and CDR2 SYGVNS.

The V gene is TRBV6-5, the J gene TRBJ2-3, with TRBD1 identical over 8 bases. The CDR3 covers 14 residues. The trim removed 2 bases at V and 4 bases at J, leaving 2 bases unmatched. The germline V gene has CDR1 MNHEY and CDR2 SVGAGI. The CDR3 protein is CASSYRTGSDTQYF. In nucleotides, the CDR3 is TGTGCCAGCAGTTACCGGACAGGGTCAGATACGCAGTATTTT.

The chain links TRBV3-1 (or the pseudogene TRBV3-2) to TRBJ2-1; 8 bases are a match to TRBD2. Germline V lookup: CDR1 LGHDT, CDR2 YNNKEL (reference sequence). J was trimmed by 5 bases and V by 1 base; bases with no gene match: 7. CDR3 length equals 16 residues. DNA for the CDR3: TGTGCCAGCAGCCAAGGGGCTAGCGGGCCACACAATGAGCAGTTCTTC. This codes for CASSQGASGPHNEQFF.

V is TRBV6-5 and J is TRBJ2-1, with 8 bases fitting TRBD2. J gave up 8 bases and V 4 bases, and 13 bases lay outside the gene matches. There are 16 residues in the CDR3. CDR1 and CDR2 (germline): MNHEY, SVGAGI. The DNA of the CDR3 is TGTGCCAGCAGTTCCTCACTAGCGGCCCTTCGATATGAGCAGTTCTTC. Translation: CASSSSLAALRYEQFF.

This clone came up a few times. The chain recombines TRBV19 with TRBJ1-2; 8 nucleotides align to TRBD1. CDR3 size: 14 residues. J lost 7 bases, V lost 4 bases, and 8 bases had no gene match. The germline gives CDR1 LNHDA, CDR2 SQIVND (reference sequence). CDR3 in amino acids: CASSTLGTGSGYTF. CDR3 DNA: TGTGCCAGTAGTACGCTCGGGACAGGCTCTGGCTACACCTTC.

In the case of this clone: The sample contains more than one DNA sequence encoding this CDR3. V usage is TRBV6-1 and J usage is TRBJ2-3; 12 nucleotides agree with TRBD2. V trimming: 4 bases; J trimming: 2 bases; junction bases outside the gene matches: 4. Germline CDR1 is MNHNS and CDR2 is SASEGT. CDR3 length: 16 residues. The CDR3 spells CASSGRLAGVTDTQYF. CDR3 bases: TGTGCCAGCAGTGGGCGACTAGCGGGAGTCACAGATACGCAGTATTTT.

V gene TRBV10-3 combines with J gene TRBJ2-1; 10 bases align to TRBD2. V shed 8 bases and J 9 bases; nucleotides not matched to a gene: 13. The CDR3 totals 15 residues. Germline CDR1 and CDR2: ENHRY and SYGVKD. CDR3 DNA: TGTGCCATCTCAGGTCTAGCGGGAGTGGAGGGTGAGCAGTTCTTC. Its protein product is CAISGLAGVEGEQFF.

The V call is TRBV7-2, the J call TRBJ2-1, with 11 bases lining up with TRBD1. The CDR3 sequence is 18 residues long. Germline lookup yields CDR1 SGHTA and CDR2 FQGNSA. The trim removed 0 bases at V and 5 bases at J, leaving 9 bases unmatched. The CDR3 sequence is CASSLATTGTGGNNEQFF. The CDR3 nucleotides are TGTGCCAGCAGCTTAGCGACTACCGGGACAGGGGGTAACAATGAGCAGTTCTTC.

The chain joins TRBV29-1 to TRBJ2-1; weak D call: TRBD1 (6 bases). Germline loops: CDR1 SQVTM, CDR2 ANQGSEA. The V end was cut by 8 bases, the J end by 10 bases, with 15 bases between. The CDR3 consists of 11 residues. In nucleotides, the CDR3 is TGCAGCCATTGGACAACAGGGGAGCAGTTCTTC. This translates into CSHWTTGEQFF.

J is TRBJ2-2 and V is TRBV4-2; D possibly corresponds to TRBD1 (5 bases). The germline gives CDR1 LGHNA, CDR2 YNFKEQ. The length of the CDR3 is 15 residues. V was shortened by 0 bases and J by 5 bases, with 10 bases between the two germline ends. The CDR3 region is CASSQDKRGTGELFF. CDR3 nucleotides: TGTGCCAGCAGCCAAGATAAAAGGGGAACCGGGGAGCTGTTTTTT.